The rows below give T cell receptor beta chains drawn from one sample of a study of blood T cell repertoires in COVID-19. Generated by immunoSEQ multiplex PCR, the TCRdb table keeps only in-frame clones and is missing some. The data contain around 190,000 clones, about 82% of them seen just once; the ten biggest clones take up around 5%. Material: PBMCs or T cells enriched from blood (not recorded which). These receptors all stem from a middle-aged man with acute COVID-19. The CDR3 runs from the conserved cysteine through the conserved F or W. The D gene is left open where the match is weak. Only some rows state a clone size, as once, few, many or a class for expanded clones.

DNA | CDR3 | V | size | J | D
TGTGCCAGCAGGGTGGGACTAGCTTACACCGGGGAGCTGTTTTTT | CASRVGLAYTGELFF | TRBV6-5 | NA | TRBJ2-2 | TRBD2
TGTGCCAGCAGCTTACTTTCGCTGAGCTCCTACAATGAGCAGTTCTTC | CASSLLSLSSYNEQFF | TRBV7-3 | NA | TRBJ2-1 | NA
TGTGCCAGCAGCTATGCGGGGGACCCTAGGTCTAGCGGGAGGGCCTCCTACGAGCAGTACTTC | CASSYAGDPRSSGRASYEQYF | TRBV3-1/TRBV3-2 | once | TRBJ2-7 | TRBD2
TGCGCCAGCAGCTTTTCCCTCGTAGATACGCAGTATTTT | CASSFSLVDTQYF | TRBV5-1 | NA | TRBJ2-3 | NA
TGTGCCAGTAGTATGCCCAGGGGATTCGCGCCCCAGCATTTT | CASSMPRGFAPQHF | TRBV19 | NA | TRBJ1-5 | NA
TGTGCCAGCAGTTACCAAGGAGGTTCACCCCTCCACTTT | CASSYQGGSPLHF | TRBV6-5 | NA | TRBJ1-6 | NA
TGTGCCAGCAGCCAAGGTGGGACACCGAGCACAGATACGCAGTATTTT | CASSQGGTPSTDTQYF | TRBV3-1/TRBV3-2 | once | TRBJ2-3 | NA
TGTGCCAGCAGTTTAGGGTCGGGGAATGAAAAACTGTTTTTT | CASSLGSGNEKLFF | TRBV27 | NA | TRBJ1-4 | NA
TGTGCCAGCAGTTTCCGTCGGGATAGCAATCAGCCCCAGCATTTT | CASSFRRDSNQPQHF | TRBV27 | once | TRBJ1-5 | NA
TGTGCCTATTCCTCGGGGTTTCTGGCCGGTGGCTACACCTTC | CAYSSGFLAGGYTF | TRBV30 | NA | TRBJ1-2 | NA
TGTGCCAGCAGTTTCCCGGGACTGGGTTACTACGAGCAGTACTTC | CASSFPGLGYYEQYF | TRBV28 | NA | TRBJ2-7 | NA
TGTGCCAGTACACCCCAACTAGCGGCCTTGAACACCGGGGAGCTGTTTTTT | CASTPQLAALNTGELFF | TRBV19 | NA | TRBJ2-2 | TRBD2
TGTGCCAGCAGCCGAGACAGGGAAGAGACCCAGTACTTC | CASSRDREETQYF | TRBV7-2 | NA | TRBJ2-5 | TRBD1
TGTGCCAGCAGCTCTCCCTACGAGCAGTACTTC | CASSSPYEQYF | TRBV7-2 | NA | TRBJ2-7 | NA
TGCGCCAGCGGCGGGAGAGGTAATGAGCAGTTCTTC | CASGGRGNEQFF | TRBV5-1 | NA | TRBJ2-1 | TRBD2
TGTGCCAGTAGTATCGACGGGTACTACGAGCAGTACTTC | CASSIDGYYEQYF | TRBV19 | once | TRBJ2-7 | NA
TGTGCCAGCACCGCGGGGGAGGTTAGGTCAGATACGCAGTATTTT | CASTAGEVRSDTQYF | TRBV28 | NA | TRBJ2-3 | TRBD2
TGTGCCAGCTCACCAGAGACAGGAACTGAAGCTTTCTTT | CASSPETGTEAFF | TRBV18 | few | TRBJ1-1 | NA
TGTGCCAGCAGTTCTGGACAGACCTACGAGCAGTACTTC | CASSSGQTYEQYF | TRBV6-5 | NA | TRBJ2-7 | NA
TGCGCCAGCAGCCAAGAGCGGCGCCCCGTAGATACGCAGTATTTT | CASSQERRPVDTQYF | TRBV4-3 | NA | TRBJ2-3 | NA
TGTGCCAGCCATCCGGGACAGGACTACGAGCAGTACTTC | CASHPGQDYEQYF | TRBV6-5 | NA | TRBJ2-7 | TRBD1
TGTGCCAGCAGTTACCCAGGGCCCGCCTACGAGCAGTACTTC | CASSYPGPAYEQYF | TRBV6-6 | NA | TRBJ2-7 | NA
TGCGCCAGCCTAAAAAATGACAGAGGGGGACACACCGGGGAGCTGTTTTTT | CASLKNDRGGHTGELFF | TRBV5-1 | many | TRBJ2-2 | NA
TGTGCCAGCTCACTCTTGGACGGGGGGAATGGCTACACCTTC | CASSLLDGGNGYTF | TRBV18 | NA | TRBJ1-2 | NA
TGTGCCAGCAGCCAAAGAACTAGCACACCCCAAGAGACCCAGTACTTC | CASSQRTSTPQETQYF | TRBV3-1/TRBV3-2 | NA | TRBJ2-5 | NA
TGTGCCAGCACCACAGGCGTCTACGAGCAGTACTTC | CASTTGVYEQYF | TRBV21-1 | NA | TRBJ2-7 | NA
TGTGCCAGCAGCCAAGCATCAGGGGGTGATCAGCCCCAGCATTTT | CASSQASGGDQPQHF | TRBV4-2 | NA | TRBJ1-5 | TRBD1
TGTGCCAGTAGTGAGAGGGGACAGGGCCATCAGCCCCAGCATTTT | CASSERGQGHQPQHF | TRBV19 | many | TRBJ1-5 | TRBD1
TGCGCCAGCAGCTCCCCTGGGCAGGGGTACAATGAGCAGTTCTTC | CASSSPGQGYNEQFF | TRBV5-1 | NA | TRBJ2-1 | NA
TGCAGCGCCATCGACAGGGTCAGTGAAGCTTTCTTT | CSAIDRVSEAFF | TRBV29-1 | once | TRBJ1-1 | TRBD1
TGCGCCAGCTCCCGGGTGGGGCAGCACTCTGGGGCCAACGTCCTGACTTTC | CASSRVGQHSGANVLTF | TRBV5-1 | NA | TRBJ2-6 | NA
TGTGCCAGCAGTCGCGGACTAGCGGGCACAGATACGCAGTATTTT | CASSRGLAGTDTQYF | TRBV28 | once | TRBJ2-3 | TRBD2
TGTGCCAGCAGTCCCGGGGGGGCAGGGGACACTGAAGCTTTCTTT | CASSPGGAGDTEAFF | TRBV7-9 | NA | TRBJ1-1 | NA
TGTGCCACCAGTGATCCTTCTGGGGCCAACGTCCTGACTTTC | CATSDPSGANVLTF | TRBV24-1 | NA | TRBJ2-6 | NA
TGTGCCAGCTCACCGAAGACTAGCGGTACCTACGAGCAGTACTTC | CASSPKTSGTYEQYF | TRBV18 | NA | TRBJ2-7 | TRBD2
TGTGCCAGCAGCCAATTCCGCGGCCCTGGGGCCAACGTCCTGACTTTC | CASSQFRGPGANVLTF | TRBV16 | NA | TRBJ2-6 | NA
TGTGCCTGGAGTACGGGACAGGGCGATCAGCCCCAGCATTTT | CAWSTGQGDQPQHF | TRBV30 | once | TRBJ1-5 | TRBD1
TGTGCCAGCAGCTCTGACAGGGCGATCTCACCCCTCCACTTT | CASSSDRAISPLHF | TRBV7-9 | NA | TRBJ1-6 | TRBD1
TGTGCCAGCAGCTTAGAGAGGGGGCCGGACTATGGCTACACCTTC | CASSLERGPDYGYTF | TRBV7-9 | NA | TRBJ1-2 | TRBD1
TGTGCCAGCAGCTTTCTCCAGGGATTTGCAGCGGATACGCAGTATTTT | CASSFLQGFAADTQYF | TRBV5-4 | NA | TRBJ2-3 | NA
TGTGCCAGCAGCACTGGCGGCAAGGGGAAAGATACGCAGTATTTT | CASSTGGKGKDTQYF | TRBV9 | NA | TRBJ2-3 | NA
TGTGCCAGCAGCTTATTGGGCGCCCTCTCCTACAATGAGCAGTTCTTC | CASSLLGALSYNEQFF | TRBV7-3 | NA | TRBJ2-1 | NA
TGTGCCTGGAGTGGGGGCCTGGGGCCCTACGAGCAGTACTTC | CAWSGGLGPYEQYF | TRBV30 | NA | TRBJ2-7 | NA
TGTGCCTCCGGGATGCGTGACACCGGGGAGCTGTTTTTT | CASGMRDTGELFF | TRBV24-1 | NA | TRBJ2-2 | NA
TGCGCCAGCAGCCCGGACACAACCTTAGTCTATGGCTACACCTTC | CASSPDTTLVYGYTF | TRBV5-1 | many | TRBJ1-2 | NA
TGTGCCAGCAGCTTAGTCTCGGGGTACCAAGAGACCCAGTACTTC | CASSLVSGYQETQYF | TRBV7-8 | NA | TRBJ2-5 | NA
TGTGCCAGCGCCCTGGGAGGCGCAAATTCCTATGGCTACACCTTC | CASALGGANSYGYTF | TRBV6-5 | NA | TRBJ1-2 | NA